One and the same sample provided the 8 T cell receptor beta chains below, sequenced in a study of T cell changes during pregnancy in multiple sclerosis. Clones were sequenced by immunoSEQ multiplex PCR, and TCRdb holds only the in-frame ones, with some missing. The table has about 83,000 clones, 91% seen once. Material: PBMCs, obtained in the first trimester of pregnancy. The receptors here all came from a female donor in good health, serving as a control in a pregnancy study. Some clones in this sample may be carry-over from other donors' samples.

The V call is TRBV7-9, the J call TRBJ1-1, with 7 bases lining up with TRBD1. J lost 5 bases, V lost 7 bases, and 16 bases had no gene match. Germline values: CDR1 SEHNR, CDR2 FQNEAQ (reference sequence). The CDR3 contains 16 residues. The CDR3 reads CASTQGVQGLGTEAFF. CDR3 DNA: TGTGCCAGCACCCAGGGGGTGCAGGGGCTAGGGACTGAAGCTTTCTTT.

The chain combines TRBV27 with TRBJ2-7; tentative D call: TRBD2 (6 bases). V dropped 4 bases and J dropped 3 bases, with 10 bases sitting between them. This CDR3 spans 13 amino acids. Germline assignment: CDR1 MNHEY and CDR2 SMNVEV (reference sequence). CDR3 sequence: CASSSFGGYEQYF. The CDR3 DNA is TGTGCCAGCAGTTCCTTCGGGGGCTACGAGCAGTACTTC.

The chain combines TRBV5-1 with TRBJ1-2, with 8 nucleotides matching TRBD1. This CDR3 is 15 amino acids long. The V gene end was trimmed by 0 bases and the J gene end by 6 bases; junction bases not matched to a gene: 7. Germline loops: CDR1 SGHRS, CDR2 YFSETQ. The CDR3 nucleotides read TGCGCCAGCAGCTTGGCACAGGGGGATTCGAATGGCTACACCTTC. Translation gives CASSLAQGDSNGYTF.

This clone appeared a single time. The chain is built from TRBV29-1 and TRBJ2-5, with TRBD2 matching 9 bases. CDR3 length equals 12 residues. Per germline, CDR1 SQVTM and CDR2 ANQGSEA. CDR3 residues: CTVAGAGETQYF. The CDR3 DNA reads as TGCACCGTAGCGGGAGCCGGGGAGACCCAGTACTTC.

The chain recombines TRBV28 with TRBJ1-4; 7 bases are shared with TRBD1. The CDR3 is made up of 15 amino acids. J was trimmed by 7 bases and V by 2 bases; bases with no gene match: 7. Germline V lookup: CDR1 MDHEN, CDR2 SYDVKM. CDR3 protein: CASSLERGLSEKLFF. As DNA, the CDR3 is TGTGCCAGCAGTTTAGAGAGGGGGCTTAGTGAAAAACTGTTTTTT.

A single count supports this clone. This chain connects TRBV27 to TRBJ2-7, with D possibly being TRBD2 (5 bases). Trimming removed 6 bases from V and 4 bases from J, with 13 bases in between. CDR3 length equals 13 residues. The germline CDR1 and CDR2 sequences are MNHEY and SMNVEV (reference sequence). As DNA, the CDR3 is TGTGCCAGCAGCACGGGGAGTTCATACGAGCAGTACTTC. It codes for CASSTGSSYEQYF.

The chain links TRBV9 to TRBJ2-3; TRBD1 is a possible D gene (7 bases). V lost 3 bases and J 4 bases, leaving 15 bases between the germline ends. The CDR3 is 15 amino acids. CDR1 is SGDLS, CDR2 YYNGEE, per germline. The CDR3 sequence: CASSATGRKADTQYF. DNA of the CDR3: TGTGCCAGCAGCGCGACAGGGAGGAAGGCAGATACGCAGTATTTT.

The chain has TRBV9 and TRBJ1-2, with TRBD1 identical over 8 bases. The germline CDR1 and CDR2 sequences are SGDLS and YYNGEE. This CDR3 is built from 19 residues. J gave up 7 bases and V 0 bases, and 20 bases lay outside the gene matches. The CDR3 coding sequence is TGTGCCAGCAGCGTAGCTACGGGGGGTTGGGGCCAGGGGGCTGGTGGCTACACCTTC. It codes for CASSVATGGWGQGAGGYTF. The variable domain in full, with the rest retrieved from reference TRBV9 and TRBJ1-2, is DSGVTQTPKHLITATGQRVTLRCSPRSGDLSVYWYQQSLDQGLQFLIQYYNGEERAKGNILERFSAQQFPDLHSELNLSSLELGDSALYFCASSVATGGWGQGAGGYTFGSGTRLTVV.